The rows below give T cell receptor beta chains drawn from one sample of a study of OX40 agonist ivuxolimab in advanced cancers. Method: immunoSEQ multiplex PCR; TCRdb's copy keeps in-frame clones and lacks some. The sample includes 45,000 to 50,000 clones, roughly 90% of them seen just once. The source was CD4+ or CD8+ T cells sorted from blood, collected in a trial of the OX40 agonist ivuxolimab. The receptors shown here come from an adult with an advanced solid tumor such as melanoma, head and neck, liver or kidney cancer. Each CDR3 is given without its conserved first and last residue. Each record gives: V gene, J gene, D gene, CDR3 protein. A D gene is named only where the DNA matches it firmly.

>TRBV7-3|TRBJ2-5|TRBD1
ASSLRGRGLGRQETQY
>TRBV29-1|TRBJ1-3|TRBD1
SVDGTGGSGNTIY
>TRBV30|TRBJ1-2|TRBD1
AWWGGGAGYGYT
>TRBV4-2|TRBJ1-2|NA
ASSQTGWGYT
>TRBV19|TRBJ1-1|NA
ASSPWEGQGTEAF
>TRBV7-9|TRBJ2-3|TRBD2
ASSTSGLAGVRTQY
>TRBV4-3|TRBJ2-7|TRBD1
ASSHARDSSYEQY
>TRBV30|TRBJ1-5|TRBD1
AWSSGQGYHQPQH
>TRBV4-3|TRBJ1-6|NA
ASRGRLDISLNSPLH
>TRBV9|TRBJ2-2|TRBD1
ASSDRDRGRLTGELF
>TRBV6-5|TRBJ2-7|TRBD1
ASSYSGTGGSYEQY
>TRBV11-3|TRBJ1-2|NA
ASSLGPKGTYGYT
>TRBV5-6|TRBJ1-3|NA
ASSLDLPSGNTIY
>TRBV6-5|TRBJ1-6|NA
ASSSPGSPLH
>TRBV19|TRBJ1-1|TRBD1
ATGSQGAVGEAF
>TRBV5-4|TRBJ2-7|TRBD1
ASSLGQGFYEQY
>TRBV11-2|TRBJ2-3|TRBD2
ASSWGLALSRTDTQY
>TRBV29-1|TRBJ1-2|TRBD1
SGAGTGVENGYT
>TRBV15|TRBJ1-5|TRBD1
ATSRAGTGVHNQPQH
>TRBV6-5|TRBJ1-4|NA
ASSYYLGEKLF
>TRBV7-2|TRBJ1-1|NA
ASSLSGFTREAF
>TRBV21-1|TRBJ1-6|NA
ASSEEGAGKHSPLH
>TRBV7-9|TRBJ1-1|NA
ASSSLGPEAF
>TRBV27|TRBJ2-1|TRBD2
ASSFSAGNYNEQF
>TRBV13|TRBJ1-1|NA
ASSQQASEAF
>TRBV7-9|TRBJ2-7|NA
ASSVSGGRLYEQY
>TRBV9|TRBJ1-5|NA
ASSATEGGLNQPQH
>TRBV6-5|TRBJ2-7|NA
ASSPLRGGYEQY
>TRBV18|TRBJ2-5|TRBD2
ASSPRGLAEETQY
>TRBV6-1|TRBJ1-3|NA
ASSESIGLSGNTIY
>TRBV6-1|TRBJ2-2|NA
ASSEYRANTGELF
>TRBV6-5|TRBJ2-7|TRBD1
ASSYSTGRHEQY
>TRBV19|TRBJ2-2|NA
ASSFFGGYNTGELF
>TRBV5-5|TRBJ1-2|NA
ASSLSSGSNYGYT
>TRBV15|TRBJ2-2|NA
ATRAEGTGELF
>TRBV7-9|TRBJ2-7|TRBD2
ASSLAGGGYEQY
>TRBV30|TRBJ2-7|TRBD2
AWSVTSGGKQY
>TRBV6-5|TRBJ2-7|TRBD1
ASRRQGRVDEQY
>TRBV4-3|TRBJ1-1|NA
ASSGRGTEAF
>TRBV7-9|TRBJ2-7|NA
ASSAGSRSYEQY
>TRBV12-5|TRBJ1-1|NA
ASGFLEGRSGREAF
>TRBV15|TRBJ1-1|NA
ATSRDLGSSANTEAF
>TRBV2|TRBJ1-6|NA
ASGDTSSYNSPLH
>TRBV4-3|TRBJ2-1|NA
ASSQDRVISGAYNEQF
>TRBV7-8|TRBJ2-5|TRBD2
ASSLASSGGETQY
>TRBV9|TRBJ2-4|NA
ASSVGVIGLAVAKNIQY
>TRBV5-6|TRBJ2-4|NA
ASSSRQTIAKNIQY
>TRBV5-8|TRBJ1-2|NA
ASSFRGGSTGYT
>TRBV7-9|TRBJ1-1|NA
ASSRGGAF